These 9 T cell receptor beta chains originate from one sample sequenced in a study of PD-1 blockade in classical Hodgkin lymphoma. Assay: immunoSEQ multiplex PCR; the TCRdb copy retains only in-frame clones and omits some. The sample includes about 86,000 clones, approximately 88% of them seen just once. Brentuximab vedotin exposure varied among the patients, all of whom had relapsed after autologous stem cell transplantation. The specimen comprised peripheral blood mononuclear cells (PBMCs), sampled at baseline. The receptors were sampled from a human donor with classical Hodgkin lymphoma.

The rearrangement uses TRBV4-1 and TRBJ2-7, with D perhaps matching TRBD2 (5 bases). The CDR3 runs to 17 residues. Germline V CDR1 and CDR2: MGHRA, YSYEKL. Trimming took 3 bases from V and 6 from J, leaving 24 bases between them. Here the CDR3 DNA reads TGCGCCAGCAGCCAGGCGCCTACCTCGGGGTCCGGCGGCGAGCAGTACTTC. Translation gives CASSQAPTSGSGGEQYF.

The table lists this clone with many counts. The rearrangement joins TRBV5-4 to TRBJ1-5; perhaps TRBD1 as D (5 bases). This CDR3 has 15 amino acids. The V and J ends lost 3 bases and 6 bases respectively, with 16 bases between them. The germline V gene has CDR1 SGHNT and CDR2 YYREEE (reference sequence). The CDR3 region has the DNA TGTGCCAGCAGCTCTGGCGCAGGGAGCCCTCAGCCCCAGCATTTT. Translated: CASSSGAGSPQPQHF.

The V gene is TRBV28, the J gene TRBJ2-1, with TRBD2 matching 12 bases. The CDR3 spans 17 residues. Trimming took 11 bases from V and 7 from J; bases not matched to a gene: 18. CDR1 MDHEN and CDR2 SYDVKM come from the germline V gene. The CDR3 reads CASQPRGTSGPLNEQFF. CDR3 coding DNA: TGTGCCTCACAGCCTCGGGGGACTAGCGGGCCTTTAAATGAGCAGTTCTTC.

This clone has a handful of counts. This chain connects TRBV6-5 to TRBJ2-2; D is ambiguous. The CDR3 consists of 13 residues. V shed 0 bases and J shed 4 bases, with 3 bases lying between them. In germline, CDR1 is MNHEY, CDR2 SVGAGI. The CDR3 protein is CASSYSSTGELFF. DNA for the CDR3: TGTGCCAGCAGTTACTCCAGCACCGGGGAGCTGTTTTTT.

The rearrangement links TRBV4-3 to TRBJ2-2; unclear D gene. Germline-derived CDR1 and CDR2 are LGHNA and YSLEER. This CDR3 contains 15 residues. V was clipped by 3 bases and J by 6 bases, with 14 bases between them. CDR3 bases: TGCGCCAGCAGCCAGCTACTCTCGGATTCCGGGGAGCTGTTTTTT. Translation: CASSQLLSDSGELFF.

This clone showed up just a few times. The chain combines TRBV29-1 with TRBJ1-1; D possibly corresponds to TRBD1 (5 bases). Trimming took 4 bases from V and 5 from J, leaving 11 bases between them. CDR3 length: 12 amino acids. Germline V gene lookup returns CDR1 SQVTM and CDR2 ANQGSEA. CDR3: CSVGGGQTEAFF. In DNA form, the CDR3 reads TGCAGCGTTGGTGGGGGTCAAACTGAAGCTTTCTTT.

This sequence joins TRBV11-2 and TRBJ1-3; D unclear. Trimming cost V 5 bases and J 0 bases, with 14 bases left between them. Germline CDR1 SGHAT, CDR2 FQNNGV. This CDR3 spans 16 amino acids. In nucleotides, the CDR3 is TGTGCCAGCAGCACATCGGACGGCCGCTCTGGAAACACCATATATTTT. This gives the protein CASSTSDGRSGNTIYF.

V gene TRBV28 combines with J gene TRBJ2-1; D possibly corresponds to TRBD2 (5 bases). Looked up from germline, CDR1 is MDHEN and CDR2 is SYDVKM. There are 13 residues in the CDR3. The V and J ends lost 3 bases and 7 bases respectively, with 10 bases between them. As DNA, the CDR3 is TGTGCCAGCAGTTTGGACCCGGGAAATGAGCAGTTCTTC. Its protein product is CASSLDPGNEQFF.

The gene calls are TRBV18 and TRBJ1-2, with D maybe TRBD1 (6 bases). The length of the CDR3 is 16 residues. Looked up from germline, CDR1 is KGHSH and CDR2 is LQKENI. Between the trimmed V and J ends, which lost 2 bases and 2 bases, there was a span of 15 bases. CDR3 residues: CASSPGVPGANYGYTF. CDR3 DNA sequence: TGTGCCAGCTCACCAGGGGTACCGGGGGCGAACTATGGCTACACCTTC.